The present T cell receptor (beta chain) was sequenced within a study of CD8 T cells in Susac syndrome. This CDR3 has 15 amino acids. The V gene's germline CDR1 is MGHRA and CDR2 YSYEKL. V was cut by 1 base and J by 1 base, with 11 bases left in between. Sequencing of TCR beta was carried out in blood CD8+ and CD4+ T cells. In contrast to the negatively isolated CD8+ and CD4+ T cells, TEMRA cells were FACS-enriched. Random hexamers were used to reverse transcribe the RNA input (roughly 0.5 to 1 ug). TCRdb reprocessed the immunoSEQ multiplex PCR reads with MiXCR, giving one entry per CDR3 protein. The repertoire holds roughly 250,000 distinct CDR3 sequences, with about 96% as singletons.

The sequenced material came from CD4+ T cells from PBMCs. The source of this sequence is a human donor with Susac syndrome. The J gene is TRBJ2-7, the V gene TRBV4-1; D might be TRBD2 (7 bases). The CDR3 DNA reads TGCGCCAGCAGCCAAGGGGGGGGCCATTCCTACGAGCAGTACTTC. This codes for CASSQGGGHSYEQYF.